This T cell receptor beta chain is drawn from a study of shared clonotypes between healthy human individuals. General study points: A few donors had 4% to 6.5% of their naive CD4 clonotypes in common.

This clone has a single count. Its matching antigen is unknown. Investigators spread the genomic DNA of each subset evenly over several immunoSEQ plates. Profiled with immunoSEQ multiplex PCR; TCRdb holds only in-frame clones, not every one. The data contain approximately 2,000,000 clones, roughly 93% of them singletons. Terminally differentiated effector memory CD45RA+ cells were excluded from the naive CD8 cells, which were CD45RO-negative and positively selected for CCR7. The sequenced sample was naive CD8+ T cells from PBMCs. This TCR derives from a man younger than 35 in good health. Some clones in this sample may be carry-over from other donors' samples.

CDR3 loop: CASSLTTGRRETQYF. CDR3 bases: TGTGCCAGCAGCTTGACGACAGGGAGAAGGGAGACCCAGTACTTC. V is TRBV14 and J is TRBJ2-5, with TRBD1 matching 7 bases. The CDR3 has 15 amino acids. V lost 5 bases to trimming and J lost 5 bases; unmatched junction nucleotides: 11. Germline CDR1 reads SGHDN; CDR2 reads FVKESK.